This entry is about one T cell receptor (beta chain). These data belong to a study of cytomegalovirus exposure and HLA in healthy donors. Both 60 Vbeta primers and 13 Jbeta primers went into the PCR. Some clones are missing from TCRdb's copy, which holds only in-frame ones; the method was immunoSEQ multiplex PCR. The sample records approximately 220,000 clones, 82% being singletons. Trimming pared 6 bases from V and 0 bases from J, leaving 6 bases between. CDR3 length: 13 residues. Per germline, CDR1 PRHDT and CDR2 FYEKMQ (reference sequence). The sequence came from a man aged 35-49 years in good health and CMV-seropositive. Material: PBMCs. This chain links TRBV13 with TRBJ1-3; D remains ambiguous. CDR3 protein: CASRHTSGNTIYF. As DNA, the CDR3 is TGTGCCAGCAGACATACCTCTGGAAACACCATATATTTT. The full variable domain, completed using reference TRBV13 and TRBJ1-3, is AAGVIQSPRHLIKEKRETATLKCYPIPRHDTVYWYQQGPGQDPQFLISFYEKMQSDKGSIPDRFSAQQFSDYHSELNMSSLELGDSALYFCASRHTSGNTIYFGEGSWLTVV.